The present T cell receptor (beta chain) was sequenced within a study of Tregs in tolerant kidney transplant recipients. Measured with immunoSEQ multiplex PCR; TCRdb has only the in-frame clones, and not every one. Of tens of thousands of clones in the sample, 91% were seen once. Germline loops: CDR1 MDHEN, CDR2 SYDVKM. With 6 bases clipped from V and 5 bases from J, the junction kept 9 bases outside the gene matches. The CDR3 consists of 15 residues. The input for sequencing was Tregs from blood, taken before the transplant. The V call is TRBV28, the J call TRBJ2-5, with 10 bases matching TRBD1. The receptor comes from a human donor who received a combined kidney and bone marrow transplant. The CDR3: CASRTTGGARETQYF. The DNA of the CDR3 is TGTGCCAGCAGGACGACAGGGGGCGCGAGGGAGACCCAGTACTTC.